The present TCR beta chain was sequenced within a study of T cells in Graves' hyperthyroidism and ophthalmopathy. Points on this clonotype: Its antigen is not known.

V gave up 5 bases and J gave up 3 bases, with 16 bases separating them. This CDR3 is built from 15 residues. Germline V gives CDR1 SGHVS, CDR2 FNYEAQ. From more than 8 ml of fresh peripheral blood, PBMCs were isolated. The source material, RNA transcripts, was used to amplify TCR beta CDR3 regions. HTBI primers were the set used in a first-round RT-PCR of the TCR CDR3. MiXCR was run by TCRdb on the multiplex PCR reads, yielding one entry per CDR3 protein. The data hold some 150,000 distinct CDR3 sequences, with roughly 23% observed a single time. The study, taken as a whole, reports: Most thyroid clonotypes expanded above 0.001 were also detected in blood.

The sequence was obtained from a woman aged 50 to 60 with Graves' hyperthyroidism that later progressed to Graves' ophthalmopathy. Material: blood. The chain combines TRBV7-6 with TRBJ2-5, with D possibly being TRBD1 or TRBD2 (6 bases each). The CDR3 region has the DNA TGTGCCAGCAGCCTCCGTTGGGGGGCCGAAGAGACCCAGTACTTC. Amino acids: CASSLRWGAEETQYF.